The rows below give T cell receptor beta chains drawn from one sample of a study of Graves' ophthalmopathy and Graves' hyperthyroidism. In TCRdb, the multiplex PCR reads were re-called with MiXCR into one record per CDR3 protein. The repertoire holds 450,000 to 600,000 distinct CDR3 sequences, with approximately 37% as singletons. Sequencing was carried out using peripheral blood or thyroid tissue (not recorded which). Receptors originate from an adult man with Graves' hyperthyroidism. Each CDR3 is given with its conserved first and last residue. The D gene is left open where the match is weak. The size field is filled for only some rows; it gives once, few, many or a size class.

abundance	v_gene	d_gene	j_gene	CDR3nt	CDR3aa
many	TRBV6-5	.	TRBJ1-2	TGTGCCAGCAGTTACTCTCGGCAGGGCGGTGGCTACACCTTC	CASSYSRQGGGYTF
.	TRBV25-1	TRBD2	TRBJ2-7	TGTGCCAGCAGTTACTCCCGACCGGGACTAGCGGGAGTATCCTACGAGCAGTACTTC	CASSYSRPGLAGVSYEQYF
.	TRBV27	TRBD2	TRBJ2-5	TGTGCCAGCAGTTACCTAGCGGGGGGGCGTGAGACCCAGTACTTC	CASSYLAGGRETQYF
.	TRBV10-3	.	TRBJ2-7	TGTGCCGGCGGGGGACAGGATCCCTACGAGCAGTACTTC	CAGGGQDPYEQYF
many	TRBV7-6	.	TRBJ1-5	TGTGCCAGCAGCTTAGCGGACTGGAATCAGCCCCAGCATTTT	CASSLADWNQPQHF
.	TRBV2	TRBD1	TRBJ2-7	TGTGCCAGCTCAACAAACCACGGGACAGGGATGTACGAGCAGTACTTC	CASSTNHGTGMYEQYF
.	TRBV7-2	TRBD1	TRBJ2-7	TGTGCCAGCAGCCGGGACAGAAGCGGCAATGAGCAGTACTTC	CASSRDRSGNEQYF
many	TRBV2	.	TRBJ1-6	TGTGCCGCGTCAGGGAATGCGTCACCCCTCCACTTT	CAASGNASPLHF
once	TRBV2	TRBD1	TRBJ1-2	TGTGCCAGCAGTGGGGGGACGGCCAGGGGGCGGGACGGCTACACCTTC	CASSGGTARGRDGYTF
few	TRBV12-5	.	TRBJ1-4	TGTACTAGTGGTTTCACCTCAACTAATGAAAAACTGTTTTTT	CTSGFTSTNEKLFF
many	TRBV12-3/TRBV12-4	.	TRBJ1-2	TGTGCCAGCAGACGAGGGATCGGGGCGAACTATGGCTACACCTTC	CASRRGIGANYGYTF
.	TRBV10-2	TRBD1	TRBJ2-3	TGCGCCAGCAGTGAGTCGGTCAGGGGGCGACTGGATTTT	CASSESVRGRLDF
few	TRBV20-1	TRBD2	TRBJ2-1	TGCAGTGCTAGAGCTGGAACTAGCGGGGGCAATGAGCAGTTCTTC	CSARAGTSGGNEQFF
once	TRBV7-9	.	TRBJ2-7	TGTGCCAGCAGCGATTCGGGCTACAATGAGCAGTACTTC	CASSDSGYNEQYF
many	TRBV7-2	.	TRBJ1-2	TGTGCCAGCAGCTTCGTGACAGCCTATGGCTACACCTTC	CASSFVTAYGYTF
.	TRBV5-1	.	TRBJ2-7	TGCGCCAGCAAATCGTCGTCCTGCGAGCAGTACTTC	CASKSSSCEQYF
few	TRBV4-1	.	TRBJ1-5	TGCGCCAGCAGCAAGGAGACTCAGGGTGCCTATAGCAATCAGCCCCAGCATTTT	CASSKETQGAYSNQPQHF
.	TRBV9	TRBD1	TRBJ2-3	TGTGCCAGCAGCACCTGGGACAGGGGGCGCGATACGCAGTATTTT	CASSTWDRGRDTQYF
many	TRBV5-5	.	TRBJ2-5	TGTGCCAGCAGCTTGTTGTCCTTAGAGACCCAGTACTTC	CASSLLSLETQYF
.	TRBV24-1	TRBD1	TRBJ1-2	TGTGCCAGCAGTTCCCCAGACAGGGCGGGTGGCTTCACCTTC	CASSSPDRAGGFTF
once	TRBV20-1	TRBD2	TRBJ2-5	TGCAGTGCTAGAGATTTCACTAGCGGTCGGGAGACCCAGTACTTC	CSARDFTSGRETQYF
.	TRBV10-3	TRBD1	TRBJ2-1	TGTGCCATCAGTGAGAGGACAGGGGGCAATGAGCAGTTCTTC	CAISERTGGNEQFF
.	TRBV29-1	TRBD1	TRBJ2-5	TGCAGCGTTGGCGGACAGGGGAAAATGGAGACCCAGTACTTC	CSVGGQGKMETQYF
few	TRBV5-6	.	TRBJ2-7	TGTGCCAGCAGCTTCCACCCGGGGAGTTTCTCCTACGAGCAGTACTTC	CASSFHPGSFSYEQYF
many	TRBV25-1	.	TRBJ1-3	TGTGTCAGCAGGCGTGCGGGGGAGGGAAACACCATATATTTT	CVSRRAGEGNTIYF
.	TRBV7-2	TRBD1	TRBJ2-7	TGTGCCAGCAGCTTAACTGGGACAGGGGCTAACGGATACGAGCAGTACTTC	CASSLTGTGANGYEQYF
many	TRBV7-9	.	TRBJ2-7	TGTGCCAGCACCCCGTTAGGGCTGGTCTACGAGCAGTACTTC	CASTPLGLVYEQYF
many	TRBV20-1	TRBD2	TRBJ2-7	TGCAGTGCTAGAGACGCGGGGGTAACCTACGAGCAGTACTTC	CSARDAGVTYEQYF
few	TRBV19	.	TRBJ1-3	TGTGCCAGTAGTATATTAGCAGACAGCTACTCTGGAAACACCATATATTTT	CASSILADSYSGNTIYF
.	TRBV10-3	TRBD1	TRBJ1-6	TGTGCCATCAGGCCTCCGACAGGGGAGCTTTCACCCCTCCACTTT	CAIRPPTGELSPLHF
.	TRBV5-1	.	TRBJ1-3	TGCGCCAGCAGCTTGGATCGGTGGTCTGGAAACACCATATATTTT	CASSLDRWSGNTIYF
many	TRBV7-9	.	TRBJ2-2	TGTGCCAGCAGCGGAACCAATGGTCTCACCGGGGAGCTGTTTTTT	CASSGTNGLTGELFF
.	TRBV7-9	.	TRBJ2-7	TGTGCCAGCAGTTTCCGAGGTTCCTACGAGCAGTACTTC	CASSFRGSYEQYF